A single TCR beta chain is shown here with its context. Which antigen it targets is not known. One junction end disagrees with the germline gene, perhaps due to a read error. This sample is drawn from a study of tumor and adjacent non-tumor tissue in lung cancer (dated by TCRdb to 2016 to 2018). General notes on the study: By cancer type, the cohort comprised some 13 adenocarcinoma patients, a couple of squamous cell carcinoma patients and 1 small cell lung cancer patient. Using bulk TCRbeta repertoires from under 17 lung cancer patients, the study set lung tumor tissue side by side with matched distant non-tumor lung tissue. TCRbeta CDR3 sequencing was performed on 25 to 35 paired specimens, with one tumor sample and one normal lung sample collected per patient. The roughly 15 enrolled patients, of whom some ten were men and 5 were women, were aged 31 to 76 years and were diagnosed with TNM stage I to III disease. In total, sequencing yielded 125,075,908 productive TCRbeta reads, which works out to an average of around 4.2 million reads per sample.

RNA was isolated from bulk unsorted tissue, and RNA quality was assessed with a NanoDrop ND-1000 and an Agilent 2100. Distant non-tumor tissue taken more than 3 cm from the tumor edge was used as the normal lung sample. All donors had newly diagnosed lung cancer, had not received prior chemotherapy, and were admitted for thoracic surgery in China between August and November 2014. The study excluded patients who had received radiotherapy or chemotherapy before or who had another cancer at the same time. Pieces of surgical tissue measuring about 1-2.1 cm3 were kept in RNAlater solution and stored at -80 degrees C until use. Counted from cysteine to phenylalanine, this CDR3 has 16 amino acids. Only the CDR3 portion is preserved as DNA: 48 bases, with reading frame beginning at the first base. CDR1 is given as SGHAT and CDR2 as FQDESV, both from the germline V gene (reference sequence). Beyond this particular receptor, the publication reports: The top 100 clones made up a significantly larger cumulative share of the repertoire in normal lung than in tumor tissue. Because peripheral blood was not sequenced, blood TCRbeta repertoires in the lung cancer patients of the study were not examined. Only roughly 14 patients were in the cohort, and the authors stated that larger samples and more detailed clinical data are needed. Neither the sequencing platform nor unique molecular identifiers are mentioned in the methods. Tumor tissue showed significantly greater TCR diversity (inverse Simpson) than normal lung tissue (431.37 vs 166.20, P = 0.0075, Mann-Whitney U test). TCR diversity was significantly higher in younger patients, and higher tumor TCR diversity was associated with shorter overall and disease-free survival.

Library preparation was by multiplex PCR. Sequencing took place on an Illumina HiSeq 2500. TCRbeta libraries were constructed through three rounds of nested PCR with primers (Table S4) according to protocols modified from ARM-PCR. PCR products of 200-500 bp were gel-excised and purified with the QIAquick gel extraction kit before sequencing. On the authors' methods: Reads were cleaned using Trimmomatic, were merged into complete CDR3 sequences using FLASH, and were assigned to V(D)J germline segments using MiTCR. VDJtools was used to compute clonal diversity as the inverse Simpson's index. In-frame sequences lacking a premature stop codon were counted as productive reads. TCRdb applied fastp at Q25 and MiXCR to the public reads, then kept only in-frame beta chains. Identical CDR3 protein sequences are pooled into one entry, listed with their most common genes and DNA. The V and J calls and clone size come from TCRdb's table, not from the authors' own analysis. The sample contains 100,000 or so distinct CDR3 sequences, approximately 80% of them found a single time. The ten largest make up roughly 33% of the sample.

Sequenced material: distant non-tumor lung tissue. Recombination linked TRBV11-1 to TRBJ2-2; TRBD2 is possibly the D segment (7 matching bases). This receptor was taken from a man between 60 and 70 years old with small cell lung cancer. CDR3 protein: CANSIGQQRLAGELFF. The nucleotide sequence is TGTGCCAACAGCATAGGACAGCAACGACTAGCCGGGGAGTTGTTTTTT.